Presented here are 17 T cell receptor beta chains from one specimen sequenced in a study of blood T cells in healthy people across ages. A J-beta primer mix and a sample-barcoded 5' primer were used in a second PCR of about 6 to 12 cycles. TCRdb independently ran MiXCR on the 5' RACE reads; one entry per CDR3 protein. The sample carries about 1 million distinct CDR3 sequences, under 55% recorded once. The sample taken for sequencing was blood. All receptors derive from a woman in her sixties in good health.

V gene TRBV20-1 combines with J gene TRBJ2-1; 12 positions match TRBD2. The CDR3 covers 14 residues. V lost 5 bases and J lost 9; bases outside the gene matches: 8. Germline CDR1 and CDR2: DFQATT and SNEGSKA (reference sequence). This CDR3 is CSASRTSGTGEQFF. The CDR3 bases are TGCAGTGCTTCGCGGACTAGCGGGACGGGTGAGCAGTTCTTC.

This chain links TRBV7-8 with TRBJ2-1; no definite D call. Germline V CDR1 and CDR2: SGHVS, FQNEAQ. The CDR3 has 14 amino acids. V dropped 1 base and J dropped 0 bases, with 4 bases sitting between them. CDR3 region: CASSLDPSYNEQFF. The CDR3 DNA reads as TGTGCCAGCAGCTTAGATCCCTCCTACAATGAGCAGTTCTTC. Supplemented by reference TRBV7-8 and TRBJ2-1, the full variable domain reads GAGVSQSPRYKVAKRGQDVALRCDPISGHVSLFWYQQALGQGPEFLTYFQNEAQLDKSGLPSDRFFAERPEGSVSTLKIQRTQQEDSAVYLCASSLDPSYNEQFFGPGTRLTVL.

With regard to this clonotype: The CDR3 end shows no conserved phenylalanine or tryptophan, and so a read error is likely. The chain couples TRBV15 to TRBJ1-5; no clear D gene. V shed 0 bases and J shed 4 bases, with 7 bases lying between them. Germline loops: CDR1 LNHNV, CDR2 YYDKDF (reference sequence). There are 14 residues in the CDR3. Here the CDR3 reads CATSRDMVNQPQHL. The CDR3 DNA follows: TGTGCCACCAGCAGAGATATGGTGAATCAGCCCCAGCATCTT.

This clonotype was detected a few times. The chain uses TRBV6-5 and TRBJ2-5; D assignment may be TRBD1 or TRBD2 (5 bases each). This CDR3 comprises 19 residues. The V gene's germline CDR1 is MNHEY and CDR2 SVGAGI. The V end was cut by 2 bases, the J end by 1 base, with 23 bases between. For the CDR3, the DNA is TGTGCCAGCAGTTACCGATGGGCAGGGAGTTTGGGGAGCCAAGAGACCCAGTACTTC. This sequence encodes CASSYRWAGSLGSQETQYF.

V and J are TRBV6-5 and TRBJ2-1, with D possibly matching TRBD2 (5 bases). CDR3 length equals 15 residues. Germline lookup yields CDR1 MNHEY and CDR2 SVGAGI. Trimming took 2 bases from V and 4 from J, leaving 12 bases between them. The CDR3 DNA follows: TGTGCCAGCAGTTACGGAGCGGCTTCGTACAATGAGCAGTTCTTC. Translated, it gives CASSYGAASYNEQFF.

In DNA, the CDR3 is TGTGCCAGCAGTTTAGCCCTCCTAGCGGGAGGCTACAATGAGCAGTTCTTC. It is translated as CASSLALLAGGYNEQFF. This chain uses TRBV12-3 or TRBV12-4 with TRBJ2-1; TRBD2 matches at 11 bases. The CDR3 is 17 amino acids. V was clipped by 0 bases and J by 3 bases; unmatched bases: 4.

A remark on this clonotype: Possible read error: a much larger clone is one base away. The chain uses TRBV2 and TRBJ2-5, with unresolved D. There are 11 residues in the CDR3. Germline loops: CDR1 SNHLY, CDR2 FYNNEI. V was shortened by 7 bases and J by 5 bases, with 8 bases between the two germline ends. The CDR3 here is CASNYAETQYF. As DNA, the CDR3 is TGTGCCAGCAATTACGCGGAGACCCAGTACTTC.

The DNA of the CDR3 is TGTGCCAGCAGTACAGGGTTGATCAAGCGGGAGGGCGCCTACGAGCAGTACTTC. This codes for CASSTGLIKREGAYEQYF. The chain links TRBV28 to TRBJ2-7, with 10 positions matching TRBD2. This CDR3 spans 18 amino acids. The V segment lost 5 bases and the J segment 2 bases; nucleotides outside the gene matches: 15. CDR1 MDHEN and CDR2 SYDVKM come from the germline V gene.

The chain recombines TRBV11-2 with TRBJ1-1; D is undetermined. This CDR3 has 14 amino acids. Trimming removed 3 bases from V and 0 bases from J, with 8 bases in between. From germline, CDR1 is SGHAT and CDR2 FQNNGV. The CDR3 sequence: CASSFGNLNTEAFF. DNA for the CDR3: TGTGCCAGCAGCTTCGGAAATCTGAACACTGAAGCTTTCTTT.

This clonotype has a single count. The CDR3 region is CSAPRDKVSYEQYF. CDR3 nucleotide sequence: TGCAGTGCTCCCCGGGACAAGGTCTCCTACGAGCAGTACTTC. This chain links TRBV20-1 with TRBJ2-7, with D perhaps matching TRBD1 (6 bases). The CDR3 totals 14 residues. The ends were cut back, 5 bases at V and 0 bases at J, with 14 bases in the middle. In germline, CDR1 is DFQATT, CDR2 SNEGSKA (reference sequence).

V is TRBV18 and J is TRBJ1-1; D gene ambiguous. The V end was cut by 3 bases, the J end by 6 bases, with 11 bases between. The CDR3 is 13 amino acids. Germline V gives CDR1 KGHSH, CDR2 LQKENI. This CDR3 is CASSPTADAEAFF. The CDR3 coding sequence is TGTGCCAGCTCACCTACAGCGGACGCTGAAGCTTTCTTT.

This clonotype was found a few times. J is TRBJ2-1 and V is TRBV5-1, with 12 bases lining up with TRBD2. The junction had 6 bases not matched to a gene; V was cut back by 4 bases and J by 7 bases. The CDR3 spans 15 residues. CDR1 is SGHRS and CDR2 is YFSETQ in the germline V gene. The CDR3 nucleotides are TGCGCCAGCAGCATACTAGCGGGAGGCCTAAATGAGCAGTTCTTC. Encoded protein: CASSILAGGLNEQFF.

The gene calls are TRBV24-1 and TRBJ2-3; either TRBD1 or TRBD2 may fit D (5 bases each). This CDR3 is 18 amino acids long. CDR1 is KGHDR and CDR2 is SFDVKD in the germline V gene. The V and J ends lost 3 bases and 2 bases respectively, with 20 bases between them. CDR3 nucleotide sequence: TGTGCCACCAGTGATGCCCGGTTCTCGGGGCCTGTCACAGATACGCAGTATTTT. Translating gives CATSDARFSGPVTDTQYF.

The table lists this clonotype with many counts. The V gene is TRBV29-1, the J gene TRBJ2-6, with D unclear. This CDR3 spans 14 amino acids. The V gene lost 6 bases and the J gene lost 0 bases, with 9 bases spanning the gap. Germline V lookup: CDR1 SQVTM, CDR2 ANQGSEA. The CDR3 sequence: CSVVSSSGANVLTF. The CDR3 DNA reads as TGCAGCGTCGTCTCGAGCTCTGGGGCCAACGTCCTGACTTTC.

This chain joins TRBV3-1 and TRBJ2-7, with TRBD2 identical over 7 bases. CDR1 LGHDT and CDR2 YNNKEL come from the germline V gene (reference sequence). This CDR3 has 14 residues. V shed 4 bases and J 7 bases; nucleotides not matched to a gene: 10. CDR3 region: CASSPRGVYNEQYF. The CDR3 DNA reads TGTGCCAGCAGCCCCCGGGGGGTTTACAATGAGCAGTACTTC.

CDR3 sequence: CASHGGQRTDTQYF. The CDR3 coding sequence is TGCGCCAGCCATGGGGGACAGCGGACAGATACGCAGTATTTT. The chain couples TRBV5-1 to TRBJ2-3; TRBD1 matches at 7 bases. This CDR3 has 14 residues. Trimming removed 7 bases from V and 3 bases from J; junction bases left unmatched: 8. Looked up from germline, CDR1 is SGHRS and CDR2 is YFSETQ.

The chain combines TRBV7-9 with TRBJ2-1, with D maybe TRBD2 (6 bases). The V end lost 1 base, the J end lost 3 bases, and 10 bases lay between the germline ends. This CDR3 region has 15 residues. Looked up from germline, CDR1 is SEHNR and CDR2 is FQNEAQ (reference sequence). The CDR3 DNA reads as TGTGCCAGCAGCTTAGAGGGGACTTTCTACAATGAGCAGTTCTTC. It encodes CASSLEGTFYNEQFF.